This T cell receptor (beta chain) was recorded in a study of OX40 agonist ivuxolimab in advanced cancers. In the study overall: Given to patients was ivuxolimab, an agonistic anti-OX40 (CD134) antibody. Ivuxolimab doses were 0.01, 0.1, 0.3, 1.5, 3 or 10 mg/kg every 2 weeks.

About this clone: Antigen unknown.

Study-wide findings and caveats: Compared with CD4+, CD8+ T cells on average had more expanded clones.

Assay used: immunoSEQ multiplex PCR; TCRdb lists only in-frame clones, some missing. The sample contains nearly 45,000 clones, less than 85% of which appear only once. CDR3 size: 14 residues. CDR1 and CDR2 (germline): LNHDA, SQIVND (reference sequence). V dropped 3 bases and J dropped 7 bases, with 10 bases sitting between them. This clonotype originated in an adult with an advanced solid tumor such as melanoma, head and neck, liver or kidney cancer. The input for sequencing was CD4+ or CD8+ T cells sorted from blood, taken in a trial of the OX40 agonist ivuxolimab. This chain uses TRBV19 with TRBJ1-6; possibly TRBD1 for D (5 bases). As DNA, the CDR3 is TGTGCCAGTAGTATGGACAAATACAATTCACCCCTCCACTTT. Protein product: CASSMDKYNSPLHF.